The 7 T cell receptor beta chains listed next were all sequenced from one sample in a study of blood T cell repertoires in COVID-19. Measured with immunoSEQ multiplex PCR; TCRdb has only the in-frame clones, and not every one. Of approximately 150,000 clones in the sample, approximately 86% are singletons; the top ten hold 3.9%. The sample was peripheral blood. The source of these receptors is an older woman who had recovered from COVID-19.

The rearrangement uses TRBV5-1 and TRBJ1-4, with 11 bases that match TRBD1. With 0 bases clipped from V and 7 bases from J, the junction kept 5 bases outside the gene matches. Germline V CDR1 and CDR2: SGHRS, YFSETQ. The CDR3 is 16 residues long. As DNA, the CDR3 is TGCGCCAGCAGCTTGGACTCCGGGACAGGGGGTGAAAAACTGTTTTTT. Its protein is CASSLDSGTGGEKLFF.

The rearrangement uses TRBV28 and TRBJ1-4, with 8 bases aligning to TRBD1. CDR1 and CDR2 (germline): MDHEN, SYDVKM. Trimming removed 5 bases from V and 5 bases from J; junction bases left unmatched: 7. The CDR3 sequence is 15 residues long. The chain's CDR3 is CASSRQGPNNEKLFF. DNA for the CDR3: TGTGCCAGCAGTCGACAGGGGCCTAACAATGAAAAACTGTTTTTT.

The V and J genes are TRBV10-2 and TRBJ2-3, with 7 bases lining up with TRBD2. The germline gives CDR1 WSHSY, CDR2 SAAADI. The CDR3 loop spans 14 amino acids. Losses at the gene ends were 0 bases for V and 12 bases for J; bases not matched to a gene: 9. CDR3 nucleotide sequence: TGCGCCAGCAGTGAGTCGACTCCTGGCGGGGGACAGTATTTT. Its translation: CASSESTPGGGQYF.

The DNA of the CDR3 is TGCGCCAGCAGCTTCTCCCTCGGCGGGGGGAACGTGGCGTTCTTC. Its protein is CASSFSLGGGNVAFF. The V gene is TRBV5-1, the J gene TRBJ2-1; 8 nucleotides line up with TRBD2. Unmatched junction bases numbered 16, after V lost 2 bases and J lost 15 bases. The CDR3 has 15 amino acids. From germline, CDR1 is SGHRS and CDR2 YFSETQ.

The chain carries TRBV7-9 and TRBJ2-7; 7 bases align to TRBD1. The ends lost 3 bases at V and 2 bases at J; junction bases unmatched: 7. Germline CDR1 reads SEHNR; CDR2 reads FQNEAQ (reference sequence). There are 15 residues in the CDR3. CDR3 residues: CASSFWRQGAYEQYF. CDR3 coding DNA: TGTGCCAGCAGCTTTTGGCGACAGGGAGCCTACGAGCAGTACTTC.

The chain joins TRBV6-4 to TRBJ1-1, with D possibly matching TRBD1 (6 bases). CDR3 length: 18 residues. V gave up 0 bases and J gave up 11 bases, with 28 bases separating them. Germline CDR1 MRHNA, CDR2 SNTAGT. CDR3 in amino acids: CASSDSKVLDSLRSVAFF. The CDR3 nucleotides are TGTGCCAGCAGTGACTCGAAAGTTCTGGACAGCTTAAGATCGGTGGCTTTCTTT.

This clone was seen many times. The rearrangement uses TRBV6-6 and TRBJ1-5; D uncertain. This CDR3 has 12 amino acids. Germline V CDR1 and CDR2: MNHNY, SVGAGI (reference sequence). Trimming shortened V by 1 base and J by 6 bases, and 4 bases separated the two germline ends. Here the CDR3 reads CASSYWLQPQHF. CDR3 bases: TGTGCCAGCAGTTACTGGCTTCAGCCCCAGCATTTT.